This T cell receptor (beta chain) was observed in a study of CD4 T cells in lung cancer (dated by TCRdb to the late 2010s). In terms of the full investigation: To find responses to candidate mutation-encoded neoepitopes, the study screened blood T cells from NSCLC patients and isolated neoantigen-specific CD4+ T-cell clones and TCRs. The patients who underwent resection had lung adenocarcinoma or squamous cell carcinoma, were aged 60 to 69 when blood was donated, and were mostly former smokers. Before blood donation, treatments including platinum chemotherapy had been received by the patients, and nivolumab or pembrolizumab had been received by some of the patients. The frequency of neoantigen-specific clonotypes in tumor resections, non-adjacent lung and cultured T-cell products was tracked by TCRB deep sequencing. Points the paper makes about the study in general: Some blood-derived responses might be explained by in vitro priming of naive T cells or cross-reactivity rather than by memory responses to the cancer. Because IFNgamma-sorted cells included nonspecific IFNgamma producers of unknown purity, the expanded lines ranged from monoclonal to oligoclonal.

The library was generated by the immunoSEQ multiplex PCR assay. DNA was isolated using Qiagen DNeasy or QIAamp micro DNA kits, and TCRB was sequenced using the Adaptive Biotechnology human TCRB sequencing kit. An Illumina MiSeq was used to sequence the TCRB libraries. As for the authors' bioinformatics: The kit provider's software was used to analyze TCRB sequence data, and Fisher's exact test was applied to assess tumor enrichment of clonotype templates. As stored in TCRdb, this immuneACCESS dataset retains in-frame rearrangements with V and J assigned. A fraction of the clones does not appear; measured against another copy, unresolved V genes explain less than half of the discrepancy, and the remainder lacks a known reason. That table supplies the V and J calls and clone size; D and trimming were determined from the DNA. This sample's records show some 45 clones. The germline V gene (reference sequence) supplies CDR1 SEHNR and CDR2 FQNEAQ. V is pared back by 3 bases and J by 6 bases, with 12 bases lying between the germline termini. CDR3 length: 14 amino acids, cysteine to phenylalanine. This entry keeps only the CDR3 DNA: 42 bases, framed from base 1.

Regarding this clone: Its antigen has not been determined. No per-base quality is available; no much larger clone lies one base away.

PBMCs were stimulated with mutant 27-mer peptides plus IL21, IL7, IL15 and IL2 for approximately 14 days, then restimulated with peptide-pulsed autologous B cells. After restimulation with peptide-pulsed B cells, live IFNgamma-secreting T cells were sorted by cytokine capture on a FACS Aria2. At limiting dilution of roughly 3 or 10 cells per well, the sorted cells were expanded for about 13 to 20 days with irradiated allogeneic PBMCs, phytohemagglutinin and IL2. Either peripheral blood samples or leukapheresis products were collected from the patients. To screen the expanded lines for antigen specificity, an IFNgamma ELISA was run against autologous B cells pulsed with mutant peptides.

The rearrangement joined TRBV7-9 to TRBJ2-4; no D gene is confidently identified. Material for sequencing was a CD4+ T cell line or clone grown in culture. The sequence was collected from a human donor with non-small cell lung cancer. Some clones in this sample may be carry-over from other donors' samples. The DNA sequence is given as TGTGCCAGCAGCTTGGGAAACGTGGGAAACATTCAGTACTTC. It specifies CASSLGNVGNIQYF.